The 14 T cell receptor beta chains below all came from one sample that was sequenced in a study of T cells in narcolepsy. TCRdb's copy holds only in-frame clones and misses some; the assay was immunoSEQ multiplex PCR. In the table there are 20,000 to 25,000 clones, approximately 85% of which are singletons. Sample: memory (CD45RA-) CD4+ T cells from blood. These receptors all stem from a human donor in good health.

The chain recombines TRBV28 with TRBJ1-3; D is perhaps TRBD1 (5 bases). The CDR3 length is 16 residues. Germline CDR1 and CDR2: MDHEN and SYDVKM. Trimming removed 3 bases from V and 0 bases from J, with 12 bases in between. This CDR3 reads CASSFYLGGSGNTIYF. The CDR3 region has the DNA TGTGCCAGCAGTTTCTACCTCGGGGGCTCTGGAAACACCATATATTTT.

The rearrangement links TRBV25-1 to TRBJ1-2; D unclear. The germline CDR1 and CDR2 sequences are MGHDK and SYGVNS. Trimming stripped 3 bases from V and 2 bases from J, with 1 base between. The CDR3 consists of 11 residues. CDR3 DNA sequence: TGTGCCAGCAGTGACAACTATGGCTACACCTTC. Translation gives CASSDNYGYTF.

J is TRBJ1-4 and V is TRBV19; D gene uncertain. The CDR3 loop spans 13 amino acids. Trimming cost V 6 bases and J 10 bases, with 15 bases left between them. CDR1 and CDR2 from the germline V gene are LNHDA and SQIVND (reference sequence). This chain's CDR3 is CASSQSSRAKLFF. The DNA for the CDR3 is TGTGCCAGTAGCCAATCCTCTAGGGCAAAACTGTTTTTT.

The chain uses TRBV28 and TRBJ1-1; 7 nucleotides match TRBD1. CDR3 length: 19 amino acids. V shed 2 bases, J shed 3 bases, and the junction held 18 bases outside the gene matches. Germline assignment: CDR1 MDHEN and CDR2 SYDVKM. The CDR3 DNA sequence: TGTGCCAGCAGTTTACCCCGAAGGACAGGCTTCGGTAGGGACACTGAAGCTTTCTTT. It is translated as CASSLPRRTGFGRDTEAFF.

This chain connects TRBV6-1 to TRBJ1-2; D call uncertain. CDR3 length equals 11 residues. Germline-derived CDR1 and CDR2 are MNHNS and SASEGT. The V end lost 5 bases, the J end lost 7 bases, and 8 bases lay between the germline ends. The CDR3 bases are TGTGCCAGCAGTCGTGGAGGTGGCTACACCTTC. Its translation: CASSRGGGYTF.

V usage is TRBV6-5 and J usage is TRBJ2-7; 9 bases match TRBD1. The germline V gene has CDR1 MNHEY and CDR2 SVGAGI. V lost 2 bases, J lost 4 bases, and 6 bases stayed unmatched. The length of the CDR3 is 15 residues. This chain's CDR3 is CASSYRRTGEYEQYF. The CDR3 nucleotides are TGTGCCAGCAGTTACCGCCGGACAGGGGAGTACGAGCAGTACTTC.

V is TRBV2 and J is TRBJ1-2; D is unclear. V was clipped by 4 bases and J by 3 bases, with 9 bases between them. CDR3 length equals 13 residues. Germline V gene sequence: CDR1 SNHLY, CDR2 FYNNEI. The CDR3 sequence: CASSGGEDYGYTF. The CDR3 region has the DNA TGTGCCAGCAGTGGCGGGGAAGACTATGGCTACACCTTC.

The rearrangement joins TRBV6-6 to TRBJ2-3, with 11 positions matching TRBD1. J gave up 6 bases and V 5 bases, and 7 bases lay outside the gene matches. The CDR3 loop spans 15 amino acids. Germline V gene sequence: CDR1 MNHNY, CDR2 SVGAGI (reference sequence). CDR3 coding DNA: TGTGCCAGCAGTGCCAGGACAGGGGGCATGGATACGCAGTATTTT. This sequence encodes CASSARTGGMDTQYF.

This rearrangement joins TRBV6-1 to TRBJ1-4; D remains ambiguous. From germline, CDR1 is MNHNS and CDR2 SASEGT. This CDR3 comprises 14 residues. V gave up 2 bases and J gave up 1 base, with 5 bases separating them. CDR3 sequence: CASSEKGTNEKLFF. In DNA form, the CDR3 reads TGTGCCAGCAGTGAAAAAGGAACTAATGAAAAACTGTTTTTT.

This clone was detected only a few times. V usage is TRBV7-2 and J usage is TRBJ2-5, with 10 bases aligning to TRBD1. J lost 5 bases, V lost 5 bases, and 8 bases had no gene match. Germline-derived CDR1 and CDR2 are SGHTA and FQGNSA. The CDR3 is 15 residues long. The CDR3: CASSPGTGESETQYF. CDR3 sequence (DNA): TGTGCCAGCAGCCCTGGGACAGGGGAAAGCGAGACCCAGTACTTC.

The rearrangement uses TRBV6-5 and TRBJ2-7; perhaps TRBD1 as D (5 bases). The CDR3 loop spans 15 amino acids. Germline lookup yields CDR1 MNHEY and CDR2 SVGAGI. Trimming stripped 0 bases from V and 4 bases from J, with 13 bases between. The CDR3 protein is CASSYSIKGHYEQYF. CDR3 bases: TGTGCCAGCAGTTACTCGATCAAGGGGCATTACGAGCAGTACTTC.

The rearrangement uses TRBV6-1 and TRBJ2-2; D may be TRBD1 (6 bases). CDR1 and CDR2 from the germline V gene are MNHNS and SASEGT. The CDR3 covers 13 residues. V was clipped by 6 bases and J by 8 bases, with 13 bases between them. CDR3 DNA sequence: TGTGCCAGCAGCCCACTAGGGACAGGGGAGCTGTTTTTT. Protein sequence: CASSPLGTGELFF.

The rearrangement joins TRBV19 to TRBJ2-2; 12 bases are a match to TRBD2. Germline CDR1 LNHDA, CDR2 SQIVND (reference sequence). The J segment lost 7 bases and the V segment lost 3 bases, leaving 9 bases of the junction unmatched. CDR3 length: 17 residues. CDR3 region: CASSMRTSGILIGELFF. In DNA form, the CDR3 reads TGTGCCAGTAGTATGAGGACTAGCGGGATTTTAATCGGGGAGCTGTTTTTT.

CDR3 sequence: CASGKRGTDTQYF. As DNA, the CDR3 is TGTGCCAGCGGGAAGCGGGGCACAGATACGCAGTATTTT. The chain carries TRBV5-6 and TRBJ2-3; perhaps TRBD2 as D (6 bases). The CDR3 spans 13 residues. Germline V CDR1 and CDR2: SGHDT, YYEEEE. V lost 7 bases and J lost 1, with 10 bases in between.